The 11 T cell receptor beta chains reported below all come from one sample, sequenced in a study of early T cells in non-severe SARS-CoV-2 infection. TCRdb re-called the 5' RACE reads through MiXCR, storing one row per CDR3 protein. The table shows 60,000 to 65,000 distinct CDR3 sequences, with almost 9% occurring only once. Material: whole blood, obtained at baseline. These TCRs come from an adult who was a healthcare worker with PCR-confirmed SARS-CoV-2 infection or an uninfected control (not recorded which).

The CDR3 DNA sequence: TGCGCCAGCAGCTTGGCCGGGGAAGGCTCCTACGAGCAGTACTTC. Its translation is CASSLAGEGSYEQYF. The chain recombines TRBV5-1 with TRBJ2-7, with a weak D call TRBD2 (5 bases). The germline gives CDR1 SGHRS, CDR2 YFSETQ. V was pared by 0 bases and J by 0 bases, with 10 bases between. This CDR3 is 15 amino acids long.

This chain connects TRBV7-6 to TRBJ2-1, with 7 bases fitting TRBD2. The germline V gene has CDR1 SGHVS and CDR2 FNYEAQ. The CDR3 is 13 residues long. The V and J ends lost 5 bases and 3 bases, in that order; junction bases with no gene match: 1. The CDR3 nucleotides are TGTGCCAGCAGCGGGAGGGGCTACAATGAGCAGTTCTTC. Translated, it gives CASSGRGYNEQFF.

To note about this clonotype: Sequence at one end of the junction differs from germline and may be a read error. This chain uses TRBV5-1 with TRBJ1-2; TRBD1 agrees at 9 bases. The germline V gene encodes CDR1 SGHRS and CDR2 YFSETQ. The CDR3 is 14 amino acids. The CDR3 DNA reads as TGCGCCGGCAGCCCGGGACAGGGAAGCTATGGCTACACCTTC. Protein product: CAGSPGQGSYGYTF.

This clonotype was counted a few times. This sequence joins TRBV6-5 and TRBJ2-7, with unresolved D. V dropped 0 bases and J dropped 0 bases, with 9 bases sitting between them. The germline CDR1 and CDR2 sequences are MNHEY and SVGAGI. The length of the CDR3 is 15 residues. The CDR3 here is CASSYSSAYSYEQYF. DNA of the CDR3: TGTGCCAGCAGTTACTCAAGTGCTTACTCCTACGAGCAGTACTTC.

For the CDR3, the DNA is TGTGCCAGCAGCTTGGACAAGGGGATGGTCTACGGCACTGAAGCTTTCTTT. This codes for CASSLDKGMVYGTEAFF. V is TRBV7-9 and J is TRBJ1-1; D is perhaps TRBD1 (5 bases). V lost 3 bases, J lost 4 bases, and 21 bases lay in between. Germline V CDR1 and CDR2: SEHNR, FQNEAQ (reference sequence). This CDR3 has 17 amino acids.

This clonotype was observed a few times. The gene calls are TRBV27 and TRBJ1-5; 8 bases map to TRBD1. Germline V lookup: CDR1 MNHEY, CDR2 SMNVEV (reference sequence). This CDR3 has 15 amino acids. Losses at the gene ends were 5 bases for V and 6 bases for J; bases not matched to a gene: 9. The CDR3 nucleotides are TGTGCCAGCAGTCAAGACAGGGGCCCCACTCAGCCCCAGCATTTT. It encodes CASSQDRGPTQPQHF.

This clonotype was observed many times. The chain's CDR3 is CASTALGEGFF. CDR3 in DNA: TGCGCCAGCACCGCCCTGGGAGAGGGGTTCTTC. The chain joins TRBV10-2 to TRBJ2-1; TRBD2 might be the D (5 bases). Trimming took 7 bases from V and 15 from J, leaving 16 bases between them. The length of the CDR3 is 11 residues. In germline, CDR1 is WSHSY, CDR2 SAAADI.

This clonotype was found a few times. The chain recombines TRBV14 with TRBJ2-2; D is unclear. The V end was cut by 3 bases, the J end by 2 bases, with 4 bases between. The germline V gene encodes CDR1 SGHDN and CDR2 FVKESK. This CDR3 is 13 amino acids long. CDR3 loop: CASSHYNTGELFF. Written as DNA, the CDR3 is TGTGCCAGCAGCCATTACAACACCGGGGAGCTGTTTTTT. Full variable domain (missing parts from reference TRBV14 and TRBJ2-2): EAGVTQFPSHSVIEKGQTVTLRCDPISGHDNLYWYRRVMGKEIKFLLHFVKESKQDESGMPNNRFLAERTGGTYSTLKVQPAELEDSGVYFCASSHYNTGELFFGEGSRLTVL.

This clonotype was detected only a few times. For the CDR3, the DNA is TGCGCCAGCCGAGTAACAACAACTAATGAAAAACTGTTTTTT. Translating gives CASRVTTTNEKLFF. The genes are TRBV5-1 and TRBJ1-4; no firm D call. CDR1 SGHRS and CDR2 YFSETQ come from the germline V gene. The CDR3 covers 14 residues. The V gene lost 7 bases and the J gene lost 0 bases, with 10 bases spanning the gap.

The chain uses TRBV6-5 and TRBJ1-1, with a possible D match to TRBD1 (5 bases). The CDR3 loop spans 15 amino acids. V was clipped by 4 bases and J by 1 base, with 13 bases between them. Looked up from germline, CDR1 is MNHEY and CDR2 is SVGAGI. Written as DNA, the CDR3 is TGTGCCAGCAGTTCCCTGGGACTGCGGAACACTGAAGCTTTCTTT. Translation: CASSSLGLRNTEAFF.

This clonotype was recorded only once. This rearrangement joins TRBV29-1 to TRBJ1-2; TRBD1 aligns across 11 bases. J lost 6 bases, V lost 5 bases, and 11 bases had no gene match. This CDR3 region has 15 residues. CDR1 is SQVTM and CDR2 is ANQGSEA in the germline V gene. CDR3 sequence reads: CSVSGTGGIGHGYTF. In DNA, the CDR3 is TGCAGCGTTTCCGGGACAGGGGGGATAGGCCATGGCTACACCTTC. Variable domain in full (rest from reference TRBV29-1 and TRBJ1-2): SAVISQKPSRDICQRGTSLTIQCQVDSQVTMMFWYRQQPGQSLTLIATANQGSEATYESGFVIDKFPISRPNLTFSTLTVSNMSPEDSSIYLCSVSGTGGIGHGYTFGSGTRLTVV.